These T cell receptor beta chains were read from a single sample in a study of blood T cell repertoires in COVID-19. Some clones are missing from TCRdb's copy, which holds only in-frame ones; the method was immunoSEQ multiplex PCR. The sample yields more than 200,000 clones, approximately 86% seen once. Sequenced: peripheral blood. These receptors all come from an older woman with COVID-19, enrolled during active disease. The CDR3 runs from the conserved cysteine through the conserved F or W. D genes are given only for firm matches. Clone size appears in some rows only: once, few, many, or a class for an expanded clone.

abundance | j_gene | v_gene | d_gene | CDR3nt | CDR3aa
. | TRBJ2-1 | TRBV18 | . | TGTGCCAGCTCACCACCATCGGTACTGACTAGTCTGAATGAGCAGTTCTTC | CASSPPSVLTSLNEQFF
. | TRBJ2-1 | TRBV10-1 | TRBD2 | TGCGCCAGCAGACAGAGCGGGCTAGCGGGCCACAATGAGCAGTTCTTC | CASRQSGLAGHNEQFF
. | TRBJ1-3 | TRBV5-1 | . | TGCGCCAGCAGCTTGGACAGGGCGTCCTCTGGAAACACCATATATTTT | CASSLDRASSGNTIYF
. | TRBJ2-1 | TRBV7-3 | TRBD2 | TGTGCCAGCAGCCGAACCGGGACTAGCGGGAGGGCCAGGCAGAATGAGCAGTTCTTC | CASSRTGTSGRARQNEQFF
. | TRBJ2-7 | TRBV3-1/TRBV3-2 | . | TGTGCCAGCAGCCAAGAAGCCGGCTACGAGCAGTACTTC | CASSQEAGYEQYF
. | TRBJ2-2 | TRBV12-3/TRBV12-4 | . | TGTGCCAGCAGTTTCCTTCGTCGGGAGCTGTTTTTT | CASSFLRRELFF
few | TRBJ1-4 | TRBV14 | TRBD1 | TGTGCCAGCAGCCAAAGGGACAGGGGTGAAAAACTGTTTTTT | CASSQRDRGEKLFF
. | TRBJ1-1 | TRBV11-3 | . | TGTGCCAGCAGCCCTTCCTCGACAGGTCCAGCTTTCTTT | CASSPSSTGPAFF
. | TRBJ1-2 | TRBV6-5 | . | TGTGCCACCCAAGGGGGGGCAGGTGGCTACACCTTC | CATQGGAGGYTF
. | TRBJ2-5 | TRBV29-1 | . | TGCAGCGTTGGAGGCCTAGGCCAAGAGACCCAGTACTTC | CSVGGLGQETQYF